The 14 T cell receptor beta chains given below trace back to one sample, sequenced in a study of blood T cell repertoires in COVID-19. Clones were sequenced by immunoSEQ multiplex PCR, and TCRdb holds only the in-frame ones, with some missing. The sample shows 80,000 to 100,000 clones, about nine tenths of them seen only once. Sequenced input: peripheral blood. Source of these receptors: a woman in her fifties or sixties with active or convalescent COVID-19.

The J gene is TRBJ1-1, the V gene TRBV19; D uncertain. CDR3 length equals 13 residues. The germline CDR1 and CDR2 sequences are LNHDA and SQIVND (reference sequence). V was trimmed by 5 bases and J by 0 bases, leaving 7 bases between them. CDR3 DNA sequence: TGTGCCAGTAGTGCGTTTATGAACACTGAAGCTTTCTTT. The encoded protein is CASSAFMNTEAFF.

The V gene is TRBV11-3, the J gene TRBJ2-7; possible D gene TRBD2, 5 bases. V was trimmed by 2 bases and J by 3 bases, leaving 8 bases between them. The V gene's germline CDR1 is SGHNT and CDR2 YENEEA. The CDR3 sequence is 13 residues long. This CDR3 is CASSLNRDYEQYF. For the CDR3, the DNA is TGTGCCAGCAGCTTAAACCGGGACTACGAGCAGTACTTC.

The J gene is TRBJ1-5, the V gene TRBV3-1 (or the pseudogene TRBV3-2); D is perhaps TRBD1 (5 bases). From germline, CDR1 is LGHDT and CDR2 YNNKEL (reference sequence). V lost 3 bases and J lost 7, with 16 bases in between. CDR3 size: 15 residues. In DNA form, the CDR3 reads TGTGCCAGCAGCCACGTCGCAGGGTTAAACCAGCCCCAGCATTTT. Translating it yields CASSHVAGLNQPQHF.

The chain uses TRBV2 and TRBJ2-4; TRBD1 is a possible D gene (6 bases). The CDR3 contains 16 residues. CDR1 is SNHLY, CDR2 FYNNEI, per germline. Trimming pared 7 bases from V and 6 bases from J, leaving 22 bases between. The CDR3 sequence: CASITFSDQGRNIQYF. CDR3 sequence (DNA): TGTGCCAGCATCACCTTCTCAGATCAGGGGAGAAACATTCAGTACTTC.

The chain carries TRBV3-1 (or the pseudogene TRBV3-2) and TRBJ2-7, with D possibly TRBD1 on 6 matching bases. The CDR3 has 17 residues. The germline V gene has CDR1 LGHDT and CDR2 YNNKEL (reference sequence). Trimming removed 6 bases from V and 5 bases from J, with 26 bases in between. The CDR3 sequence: CASSQNEQGNGQDEQYF. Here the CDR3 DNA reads TGTGCCAGCAGTCAAAATGAGCAGGGGAACGGTCAGGACGAGCAGTACTTC.

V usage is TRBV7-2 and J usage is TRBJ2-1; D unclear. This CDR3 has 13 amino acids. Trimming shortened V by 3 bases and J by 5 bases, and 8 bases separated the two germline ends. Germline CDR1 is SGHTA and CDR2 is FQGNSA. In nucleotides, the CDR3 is TGTGCCAGCAGCTTGAACAGAAACAATGAGCAGTTCTTC. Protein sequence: CASSLNRNNEQFF.

The CDR3 nucleotides are TGTGCCAGTAGTATTGGGATCCGAGAGACAGGGGGGACTGAAGCTTTCTTT. It specifies CASSIGIRETGGTEAFF. The chain links TRBV19 to TRBJ1-1; 9 positions agree with TRBD1. CDR3 length: 17 amino acids. V was clipped by 3 bases and J by 5 bases; unmatched bases: 13. CDR1 is LNHDA and CDR2 is SQIVND in the germline V gene (reference sequence).

The CDR3 loop is CAWTRTTEETQYF. CDR3 nucleotide sequence: TGTGCCTGGACAAGGACAACGGAAGAGACCCAGTACTTC. V usage is TRBV30 and J usage is TRBJ2-5; tentatively, D is TRBD1 (5 bases). Germline V gene lookup returns CDR1 GTSNPN and CDR2 SVGIG (reference sequence). This CDR3 is built from 13 residues. The V and J ends lost 4 bases and 3 bases respectively, with 12 bases between them.

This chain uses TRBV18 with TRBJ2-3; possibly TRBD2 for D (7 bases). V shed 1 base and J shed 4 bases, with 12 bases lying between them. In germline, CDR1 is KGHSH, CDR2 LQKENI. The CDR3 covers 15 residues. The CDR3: CASSPQGDYADTQYF. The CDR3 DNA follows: TGTGCCAGCTCACCACAGGGGGACTACGCAGATACGCAGTATTTT.

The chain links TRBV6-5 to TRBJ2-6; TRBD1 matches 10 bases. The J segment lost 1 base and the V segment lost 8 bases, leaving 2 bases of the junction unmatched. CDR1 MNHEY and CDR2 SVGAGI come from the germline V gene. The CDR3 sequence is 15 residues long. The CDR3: CASGTGASGANVLTF. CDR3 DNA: TGTGCCAGCGGGACAGGGGCTTCTGGGGCCAACGTCCTGACTTTC.

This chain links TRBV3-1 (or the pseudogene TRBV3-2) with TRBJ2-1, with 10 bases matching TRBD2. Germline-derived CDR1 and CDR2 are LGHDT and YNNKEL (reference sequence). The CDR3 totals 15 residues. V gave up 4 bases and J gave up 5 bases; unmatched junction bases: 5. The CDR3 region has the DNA TGTGCCAGCAGCCCTCTAGCGGGGGCCAACAATGAGCAGTTCTTC. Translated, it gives CASSPLAGANNEQFF.

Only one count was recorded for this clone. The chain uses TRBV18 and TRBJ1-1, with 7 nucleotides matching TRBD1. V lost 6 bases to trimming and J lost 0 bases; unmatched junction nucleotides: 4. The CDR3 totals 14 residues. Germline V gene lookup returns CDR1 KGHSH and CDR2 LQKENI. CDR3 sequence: CASSQDRMNTEAFF. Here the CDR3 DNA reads TGTGCCAGCTCCCAGGACAGGATGAACACTGAAGCTTTCTTT.

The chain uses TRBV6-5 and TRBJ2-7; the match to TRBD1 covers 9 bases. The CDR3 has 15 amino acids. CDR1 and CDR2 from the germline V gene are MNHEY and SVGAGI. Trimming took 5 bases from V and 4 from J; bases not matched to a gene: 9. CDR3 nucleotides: TGTGCCAGCAGTAGTCCGGGGACAGGGACGTACGAGCAGTACTTC. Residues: CASSSPGTGTYEQYF.

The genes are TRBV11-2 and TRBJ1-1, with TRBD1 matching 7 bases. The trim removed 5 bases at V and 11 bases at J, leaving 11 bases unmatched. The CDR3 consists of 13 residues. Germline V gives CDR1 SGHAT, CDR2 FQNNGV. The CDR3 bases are TGTGCCAGCAGCCGACAGGGAGGAATGCTTGCTTTCTTT. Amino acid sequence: CASSRQGGMLAFF. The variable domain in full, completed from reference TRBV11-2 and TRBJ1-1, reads EAGVAQSPRYKIIEKRQSVAFWCNPISGHATLYWYQQILGQGPKLLIQFQNNGVVDDSQLPKDRFSAERLKGVDSTLKIQPAKLEDSAVYLCASSRQGGMLAFFGQGTRLTVV.